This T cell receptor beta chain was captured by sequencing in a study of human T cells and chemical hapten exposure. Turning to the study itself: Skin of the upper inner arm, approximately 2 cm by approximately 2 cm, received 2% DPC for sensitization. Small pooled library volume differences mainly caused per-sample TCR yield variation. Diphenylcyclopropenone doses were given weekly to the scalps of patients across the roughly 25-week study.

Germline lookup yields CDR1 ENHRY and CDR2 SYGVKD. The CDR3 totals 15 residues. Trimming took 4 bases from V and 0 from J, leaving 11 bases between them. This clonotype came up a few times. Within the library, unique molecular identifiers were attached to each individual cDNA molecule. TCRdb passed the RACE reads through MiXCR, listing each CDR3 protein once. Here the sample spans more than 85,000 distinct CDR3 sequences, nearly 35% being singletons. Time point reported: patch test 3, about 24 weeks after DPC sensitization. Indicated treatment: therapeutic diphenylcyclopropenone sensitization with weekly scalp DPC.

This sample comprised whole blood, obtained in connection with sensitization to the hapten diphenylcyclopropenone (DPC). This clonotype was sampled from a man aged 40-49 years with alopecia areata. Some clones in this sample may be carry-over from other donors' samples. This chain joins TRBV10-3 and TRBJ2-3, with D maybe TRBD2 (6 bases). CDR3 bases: TGTGCCATCAGTGCGGCGGGAACTAGCACAGATACGCAGTATTTT. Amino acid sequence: CAISAAGTSTDTQYF.